Each of the 32 T cell receptor beta chains below was sequenced from the same sample in a study of blood T cell repertoires in COVID-19. Method: immunoSEQ multiplex PCR; TCRdb's copy keeps in-frame clones and lacks some. In the table there are roughly 66,000 clones, around 90% of which are singletons. Input material: peripheral blood. The receptors were gathered from a human donor with active COVID-19. The donor label of this sample is uncertain.

The genes are TRBV5-1 and TRBJ2-4; possibly TRBD1 for D (6 bases). CDR3 length: 15 amino acids. Germline CDR1 SGHRS, CDR2 YFSETQ. V lost 2 bases, J lost 0 bases, and 9 bases lay in between. The CDR3 region is CASSFQGGAKNIQYF. The CDR3, as DNA: TGCGCCAGCAGCTTCCAAGGGGGAGCCAAAAACATTCAGTACTTC.

V usage is TRBV11-1 and J usage is TRBJ1-5; no clear D. The V end was cut by 1 base, the J end by 5 bases, with 6 bases between. This CDR3 spans 13 amino acids. Germline V CDR1 and CDR2: SGHAT, FQDESV (reference sequence). CDR3 nucleotides: TGTGCCAGCAGCTTAGGTTCTGATCAGCCCCAGCATTTT. Amino acids: CASSLGSDQPQHF.

CDR3 DNA: TGTGCCAGCAGCCCCGGGGATAGGGGGCTGGTAGGCACAGATACGCAGTATTTT. Translated: CASSPGDRGLVGTDTQYF. The V and J genes are TRBV11-3 and TRBJ2-3, with TRBD1 identical over 7 bases. Germline CDR1 and CDR2: SGHNT and YENEEA. Trimming at V came to 5 bases and at J to 1 base, leaving 15 bases not matched to a gene. The CDR3 consists of 18 residues.

This clone has just one count. This chain uses TRBV3-1 (or the pseudogene TRBV3-2) with TRBJ1-1; 11 bases match TRBD1. V lost 3 bases and J lost 5; bases outside the gene matches: 2. The germline V gene has CDR1 LGHDT and CDR2 YNNKEL (reference sequence). The length of the CDR3 is 14 residues. The CDR3 reads CASSQGTGGTEAFF. CDR3 nucleotide sequence: TGTGCCAGCAGCCAGGGGACAGGGGGGACTGAAGCTTTCTTT.

This chain joins TRBV2 and TRBJ2-5, with D unclear. Germline CDR1 reads SNHLY; CDR2 reads FYNNEI. Between the trimmed V and J ends, which lost 7 bases and 0 bases, there was a span of 6 bases. This CDR3 is built from 12 residues. In nucleotides, the CDR3 is TGTGCCAGCAAGCAAGACCAAGAGACCCAGTACTTC. The encoded protein is CASKQDQETQYF.

The chain employs TRBV28 and TRBJ2-5; 8 bases match TRBD2. This CDR3 has 19 amino acids. After removal of 2 bases from V and 5 bases from J, the junction contained 19 bases not matched to a gene. Germline V gene lookup returns CDR1 MDHEN and CDR2 SYDVKM. This chain's CDR3 is CASSLRALGSGSPRETQYF. The CDR3 nucleotides are TGTGCCAGCAGTTTAAGGGCACTGGGGAGCGGGAGCCCTCGGGAGACCCAGTACTTC.

The V call is TRBV28, the J call TRBJ1-1; possibly TRBD1 for D (5 bases). CDR1 is MDHEN, CDR2 SYDVKM, per germline. The CDR3 has 16 amino acids. V gave up 4 bases and J gave up 0 bases, with 15 bases separating them. For the CDR3, the DNA is TGTGCCAGCAGTTCCAACAGGCCCTTCATGAACACTGAAGCTTTCTTT. Its protein product is CASSSNRPFMNTEAFF.

The chain is built from TRBV2 and TRBJ1-5; D is undetermined. Germline V lookup: CDR1 SNHLY, CDR2 FYNNEI. This CDR3 contains 14 residues. Trimming took off 8 bases at V and 1 base at J, with 12 bases between the two ends. The CDR3 region has the DNA TGTGCCAGCGAAGGAGGGAGAAGCAATCAGCCCCAGCATTTT. This translates into CASEGGRSNQPQHF.

The rearrangement links TRBV6-6 to TRBJ2-3, with a tentative D call TRBD2 (6 bases). CDR1 is MNHNY and CDR2 is SVGAGI in the germline V gene (reference sequence). Trimming pared 5 bases from V and 2 bases from J, leaving 11 bases between. This CDR3 contains 14 residues. The CDR3 DNA reads as TGTGCCAGCAGTATGACTAGTTCCACAGATACGCAGTATTTT. Encoded protein: CASSMTSSTDTQYF.

This clone occurred a few times. Written as DNA, the CDR3 is TGTGCCAGCAGCCAGGCCCCCCTAGCGGATCCCTACGAGCAGTACTTC. It encodes CASSQAPLADPYEQYF. This rearrangement joins TRBV4-2 to TRBJ2-7; 7 bases fit TRBD2. The CDR3 extends over 16 amino acids. The V gene end was trimmed by 3 bases and the J gene end by 2 bases; junction bases not matched to a gene: 10. Germline V lookup: CDR1 LGHNA, CDR2 YNFKEQ.

This clone was observed a handful of times. V is TRBV6-5 and J is TRBJ1-6; D gene ambiguous. The CDR3 spans 13 residues. CDR1 and CDR2 (germline): MNHEY, SVGAGI. V was pared by 8 bases and J by 6 bases, with 11 bases between. Written as DNA, the CDR3 is TGTGCCAGCCGTTCCAAGCCTAATTCACCCCTCCACTTT. It specifies CASRSKPNSPLHF.

This chain links TRBV29-1 with TRBJ2-7, with 7 bases identical to TRBD2. The CDR3 is 13 amino acids. The germline CDR1 and CDR2 sequences are SQVTM and ANQGSEA. J lost 0 bases, V lost 6 bases, and 5 bases had no gene match. CDR3 region: CSVRTSASYEQYF. CDR3 in DNA: TGCAGCGTCAGAACTAGCGCCTCCTACGAGCAGTACTTC.

The CDR3 reads CASSPQTGTRNQPQHF. The DNA for the CDR3 is TGTGCCAGCAGTCCCCAGACAGGGACTCGCAATCAGCCCCAGCATTTT. The chain recombines TRBV2 with TRBJ1-5, with 7 bases matching TRBD1. This CDR3 is built from 16 residues. V was clipped by 5 bases and J by 2 bases; unmatched bases: 9. CDR1 and CDR2 (germline): SNHLY, FYNNEI.

V is TRBV18 and J is TRBJ1-5; perhaps TRBD1 as D (6 bases). CDR3 length: 13 residues. Germline lookup yields CDR1 KGHSH and CDR2 LQKENI. V was cut by 6 bases and J by 5 bases, with 11 bases left in between. The CDR3 coding sequence is TGTGCCAGCTCGTCTCACAGGGATCAGCCCCAGCATTTT. The encoded protein is CASSSHRDQPQHF. Drawing the rest from reference TRBV18 and TRBJ1-5, the complete variable domain is NAGVMQNPRHLVRRRGQEARLRCSPMKGHSHVYWYRQLPEEGLKFMVYLQKENIIDESGMPKERFSAEFPKEGPSILRIQQVVRGDSAAYFCASSSHRDQPQHFGDGTRLSIL.

The chain links TRBV13 to TRBJ1-2, with D unresolved. CDR3 size: 11 residues. CDR1 is PRHDT and CDR2 is FYEKMQ in the germline V gene (reference sequence). V was trimmed by 4 bases and J by 4 bases, leaving 4 bases between them. DNA of the CDR3: TGTGCCAGCAGCTCCTCCTATGGCTACACCTTC. It is translated as CASSSSYGYTF.

J is TRBJ2-5 and V is TRBV7-9; D gene uncertain. V was clipped by 0 bases and J by 7 bases, with 9 bases between them. CDR3 size: 13 residues. Germline lookup yields CDR1 SEHNR and CDR2 FQNEAQ (reference sequence). CDR3 bases: TGTGCCAGCAGCTTAGCAACCGCAGGGACCCAGTACTTC. It translates to CASSLATAGTQYF. Full variable domain (missing parts from reference TRBV7-9 and TRBJ2-5): DTGVSQNPRHKITKRGQNVTFRCDPISEHNRLYWYRQTLGQGPEFLTYFQNEAQLEKSRLLSDRFSAERPKGSFSTLEIQRTEQGDSAMYLCASSLATAGTQYFGPGTRLLVL.

This chain links TRBV6-2 or TRBV6-3 with TRBJ2-1; 10 positions match TRBD2. Unmatched junction bases numbered 10, after V lost 1 base and J lost 7 bases. The germline gives CDR1 MNHEY, CDR2 SVGEGT. CDR3 size: 17 residues. CDR3: CASSYFTSGVGPNEQFF. CDR3 in DNA: TGTGCCAGCAGTTACTTCACTAGCGGGGTGGGGCCAAATGAGCAGTTCTTC.

The genes are TRBV28 and TRBJ2-7, with TRBD1 matching over 8 bases. Trimming at V came to 5 bases and at J to 6 bases, leaving 9 bases not matched to a gene. Germline-derived CDR1 and CDR2 are MDHEN and SYDVKM. This CDR3 comprises 14 residues. The CDR3 region has the DNA TGTGCCAGCAGTCCCGGGACAGGTTGGGGCGAGCAGTACTTC. Translation: CASSPGTGWGEQYF.

The V call is TRBV28, the J call TRBJ2-5; TRBD1 agrees at 7 bases. Per germline, CDR1 MDHEN and CDR2 SYDVKM. Unmatched junction bases numbered 2, after V lost 4 bases and J lost 3 bases. The CDR3 consists of 13 residues. This CDR3 is CASSYGQEETQYF. The DNA for the CDR3 is TGTGCCAGCAGTTACGGACAGGAAGAGACCCAGTACTTC.

This clone was found once. V gene TRBV5-4 combines with J gene TRBJ2-7, with 8 nucleotides matching TRBD2. J lost 6 bases, V lost 4 bases, and 9 bases had no gene match. Germline CDR1 and CDR2: SGHNT and YYREEE (reference sequence). The CDR3 is 14 amino acids. For the CDR3, the DNA is TGTGCCAGCAGCCTTAAGCGGGAGCTCGGCGAGCAGTACTTC. It encodes CASSLKRELGEQYF.

The rearrangement links TRBV10-1 to TRBJ2-7; 14 bases match TRBD2. The V segment lost 6 bases and the J segment 7 bases; nucleotides outside the gene matches: 8. Germline assignment: CDR1 WNHNN and CDR2 SYGVQD (reference sequence). The CDR3 extends over 15 amino acids. The CDR3 here is CASSMGTSGSGEQYF. The CDR3 DNA sequence: TGCGCCAGCAGCATGGGGACTAGCGGGAGCGGTGAGCAGTACTTC.

V gene TRBV2 combines with J gene TRBJ2-5; D is unclear. This CDR3 has 11 residues. V was shortened by 7 bases and J by 4 bases, with 7 bases between the two germline ends. Germline V lookup: CDR1 SNHLY, CDR2 FYNNEI. DNA of the CDR3: TGTGCCAGCAACTCGAGAGAGACCCAGTACTTC. It is translated as CASNSRETQYF.

The CDR3 loop reads CASKRTSESGELFF. Here the CDR3 DNA reads TGTGCCAGCAAGAGGACTAGCGAATCCGGGGAGCTGTTTTTT. This sequence joins TRBV7-3 and TRBJ2-2; 9 positions agree with TRBD2. Per the germline V gene, CDR1 is SGHTA and CDR2 is FQGTGA. Losses at the gene ends were 7 bases for V and 6 bases for J; bases not matched to a gene: 6. The CDR3 length is 14 residues.

The gene calls are TRBV28 and TRBJ1-5; TRBD1 aligns across 9 bases. Germline-derived CDR1 and CDR2 are MDHEN and SYDVKM. The CDR3 consists of 17 residues. V was clipped by 5 bases and J by 5 bases; unmatched bases: 13. Here the CDR3 DNA reads TGTGCCAGCAGTCCGCCCCTACCGGGACAGGGCGATCAGCCCCAGCATTTT. Translated, it gives CASSPPLPGQGDQPQHF.

The J gene is TRBJ1-1, the V gene TRBV7-9; 8 nucleotides line up with TRBD1. V was clipped by 3 bases and J by 0 bases; unmatched bases: 6. The CDR3 consists of 16 residues. Germline values: CDR1 SEHNR, CDR2 FQNEAQ (reference sequence). CDR3 region: CASSFPWTGMNTEAFF. The CDR3 nucleotides read TGTGCCAGCAGCTTCCCATGGACAGGGATGAACACTGAAGCTTTCTTT.

CDR3 nucleotides: TGCGCCAGCAGCACGGACAGGTATTGGAACACCATATATTTT. It encodes CASSTDRYWNTIYF. The rearrangement joins TRBV10-2 to TRBJ1-3; TRBD1 matches 7 bases. Per the germline V gene, CDR1 is WSHSY and CDR2 is SAAADI. The CDR3 has 14 amino acids. J gave up 7 bases and V 6 bases, and 9 bases lay outside the gene matches.

The chain links TRBV19 to TRBJ1-5; 10 bases match TRBD1. CDR1 LNHDA and CDR2 SQIVND come from the germline V gene (reference sequence). The CDR3 length is 17 residues. V lost 5 bases, J lost 2 bases, and 9 bases stayed unmatched. The CDR3 region is CASSPHDRGLGNQPQHF. For the CDR3, the DNA is TGTGCCAGTAGTCCCCATGACAGGGGGCTCGGCAATCAGCCCCAGCATTTT.

This clone was seen a single time. The rearrangement joins TRBV10-3 to TRBJ2-7; 9 positions match TRBD2. CDR1 is ENHRY, CDR2 SYGVKD, per germline. The CDR3 has 15 amino acids. The V gene end was trimmed by 4 bases and the J gene end by 7 bases; junction bases not matched to a gene: 11. CDR3 in DNA: TGTGCCATCAGTGGGGAGGTAGCGGGAGTGGGAGAGCAGTACTTC. Its translation: CAISGEVAGVGEQYF.

The chain's CDR3 is CASASSYEQYF. CDR3 in DNA: TGTGCCAGCGCCAGCTCCTACGAGCAGTACTTC. This rearrangement joins TRBV27 to TRBJ2-7; no reliable D call. CDR1 and CDR2 from the germline V gene are MNHEY and SMNVEV (reference sequence). The CDR3 runs 11 residues. The V end was cut by 8 bases, the J end by 0 bases, with 5 bases between.

The J gene is TRBJ1-4, the V gene TRBV30, with TRBD1 matching 8 bases. CDR1 and CDR2 (germline): GTSNPN, SVGIG (reference sequence). V lost 5 bases to trimming and J lost 10 bases; unmatched junction nucleotides: 6. This CDR3 comprises 12 residues. CDR3 coding DNA: TGTGCCTGGGGACAGGGCAACGGAAAACTGTTTTTT. It specifies CAWGQGNGKLFF.

The rearrangement joins TRBV7-3 to TRBJ1-1, with 7 nucleotides matching TRBD1. V shed 4 bases and J 5 bases; nucleotides not matched to a gene: 13. The CDR3 spans 16 residues. Germline V gene lookup returns CDR1 SGHTA and CDR2 FQGTGA. This CDR3 is CASSSRYFTGVTEAFF. CDR3 nucleotide sequence: TGTGCCAGCAGCTCCAGATATTTTACAGGGGTGACTGAAGCTTTCTTT.

The chain has TRBV19 and TRBJ1-2; possibly TRBD1 for D (5 bases). V dropped 3 bases and J dropped 4 bases, with 6 bases sitting between them. The CDR3 runs 12 residues. Germline CDR1 is LNHDA and CDR2 is SQIVND (reference sequence). The CDR3: CASSIDSYGYTF. In DNA form, the CDR3 reads TGTGCCAGTAGTATCGACAGCTATGGCTACACCTTC.